This TCR beta chain appears in the sequencing data of a study of regulatory T cells in long-lasting Graves disease. Regarding the study as a whole: The number of shared public clonotypes was higher in persistent patients (approximately 2,500) than new patients (approximately 1,000). Examination was confined to peripheral blood, excluding thyroid tissue.

Germline assignment: CDR1 LGHDT and CDR2 YNNKEL (reference sequence). The CDR3 consists of 11 residues. As for this clonotype: Its specificity is not known. This is likely an artifact of a read error, given a far larger clone one base away.

Time point reported: newly diagnosed GD, antithyroid drugs for less than 3 months. PBMC RNA was the source of the TCR library. Library construction for TCR beta used iRepertoire HTBI primers and Arm-PCR of CDR3 regions. A single record per CDR3 protein comes from TCRdb applying MiXCR to the multiplex PCR reads. The sample lists some 350,000 distinct CDR3 sequences, about 17% occurring once. The same data also went into a second study, on T cells in Graves' hyperthyroidism and ophthalmopathy.

The sequenced sample was peripheral blood mononuclear cells (PBMCs), obtained at new diagnosis, from a patient treated with antithyroid drugs. This chain joins TRBV3-1 and TRBJ2-7; D is unclear. The clonotype was recovered from a woman aged 18-29 years with Graves disease. DNA of the CDR3: TGTGCCAGCAGCCAAGGGCACGAGCAGTGCTTC. Translation: CASSQGHEQCF.